This T cell receptor (beta chain) was documented in a study of OX40 agonist ivuxolimab in advanced cancers. As for the study in general: In this trial design, patients received ivuxolimab intravenously at 0.01 to 10 mg/kg every 2 weeks. Patients with hepatocellular carcinoma, melanoma, renal cell or head and neck cancer made up the dose-escalation patients. Study-level results: Clones of CD4+ and CD8+ blood T cells grew by week 6 at doses of 0.1 to 3.0 mg/kg.

Germline lookup yields CDR1 SGHTA and CDR2 FQGNSA. The V and J ends lost 1 base and 4 bases respectively, with 5 bases between them. The CDR3 sequence is 13 residues long. Individuals having autoimmune disease history or systemic immunosuppression were not enrolled. In regard to this clone: Its antigen is not known.

Clones were sequenced by immunoSEQ multiplex PCR, and TCRdb holds only the in-frame ones, with some missing. The sample has tens of thousands of clones, under 80% seen once. The chain carries TRBV7-2 and TRBJ1-5; D is unresolved. The specimen comprised CD4+ or CD8+ T cells sorted from blood, sampled in a trial of the OX40 agonist ivuxolimab. The sequence was collected from an adult with an advanced solid tumor such as melanoma, head and neck, liver or kidney cancer. The CDR3 nucleotides read TGTGCCAGCAGCTTAGGAGCAAATCAGCCCCAGCATTTT. Its translation: CASSLGANQPQHF.